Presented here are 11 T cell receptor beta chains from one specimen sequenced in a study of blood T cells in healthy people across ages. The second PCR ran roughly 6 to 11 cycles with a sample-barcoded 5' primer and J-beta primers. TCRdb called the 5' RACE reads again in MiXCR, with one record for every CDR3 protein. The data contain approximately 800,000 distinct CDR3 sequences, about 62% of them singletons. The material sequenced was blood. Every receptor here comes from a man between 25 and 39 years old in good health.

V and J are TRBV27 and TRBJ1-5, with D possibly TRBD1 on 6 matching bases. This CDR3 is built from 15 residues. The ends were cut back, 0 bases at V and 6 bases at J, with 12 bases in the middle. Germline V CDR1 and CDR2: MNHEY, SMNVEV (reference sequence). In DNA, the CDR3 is TGTGCCAGCAGTTTATCAGGGGGTCGCGTTCAGCCCCAGCATTTT. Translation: CASSLSGGRVQPQHF.

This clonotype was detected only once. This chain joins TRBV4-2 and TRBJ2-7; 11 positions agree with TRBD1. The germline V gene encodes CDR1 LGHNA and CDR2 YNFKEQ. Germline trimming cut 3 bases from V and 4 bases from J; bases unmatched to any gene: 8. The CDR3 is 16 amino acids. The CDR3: CASSHIGGTGGYEQYF. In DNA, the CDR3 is TGTGCCAGCAGCCACATAGGGGGGACAGGGGGATACGAGCAGTACTTC.

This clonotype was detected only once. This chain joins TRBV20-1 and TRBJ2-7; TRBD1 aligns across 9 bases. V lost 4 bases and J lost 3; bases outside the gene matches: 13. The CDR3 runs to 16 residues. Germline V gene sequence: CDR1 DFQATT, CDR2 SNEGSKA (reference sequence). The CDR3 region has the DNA TGCAGTGCTAAGGATAGGGGGACAGGGTTGGACTACGAGCAGTACTTC. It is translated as CSAKDRGTGLDYEQYF.

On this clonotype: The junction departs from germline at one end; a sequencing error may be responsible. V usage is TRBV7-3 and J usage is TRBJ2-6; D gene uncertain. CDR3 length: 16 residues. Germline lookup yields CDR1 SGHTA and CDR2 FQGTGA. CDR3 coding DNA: TGTGCCAGCAGTTTAAAGGAAGTATCTGGGGCCAACGTCCTGACTTTC. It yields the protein CASSLKEVSGANVLTF.

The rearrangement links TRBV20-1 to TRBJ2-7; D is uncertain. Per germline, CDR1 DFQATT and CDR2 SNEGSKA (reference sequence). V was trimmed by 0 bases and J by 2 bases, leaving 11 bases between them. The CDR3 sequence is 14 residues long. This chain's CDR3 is CSAREIGRAYEQYF. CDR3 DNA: TGCAGTGCTAGAGAAATAGGACGGGCCTACGAGCAGTACTTC.

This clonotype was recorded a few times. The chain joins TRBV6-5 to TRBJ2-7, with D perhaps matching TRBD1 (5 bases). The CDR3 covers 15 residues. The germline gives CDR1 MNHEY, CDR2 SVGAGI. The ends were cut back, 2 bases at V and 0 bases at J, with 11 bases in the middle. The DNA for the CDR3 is TGTGCCAGCAGTTACGGAAGGGGTAGCTCCTACGAGCAGTACTTC. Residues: CASSYGRGSSYEQYF.

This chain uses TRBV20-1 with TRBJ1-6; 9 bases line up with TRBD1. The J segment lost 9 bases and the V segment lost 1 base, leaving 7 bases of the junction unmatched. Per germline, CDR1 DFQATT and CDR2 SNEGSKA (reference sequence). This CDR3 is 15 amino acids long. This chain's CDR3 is CSARGSTGGISPLHF. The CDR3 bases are TGCAGTGCTAGAGGATCAACAGGGGGCATTTCACCCCTCCACTTT.

This CDR3 reads CASSYFLTRGTDTQYF. The CDR3 DNA is TGTGCCAGCAGCTACTTTCTAACGAGGGGCACAGATACGCAGTATTTT. The J gene is TRBJ2-3, the V gene TRBV7-9; D possibly corresponds to TRBD2 (5 bases). The CDR3 extends over 16 amino acids. V was cut by 4 bases and J by 1 base, with 15 bases left in between. Germline-derived CDR1 and CDR2 are SEHNR and FQNEAQ (reference sequence).

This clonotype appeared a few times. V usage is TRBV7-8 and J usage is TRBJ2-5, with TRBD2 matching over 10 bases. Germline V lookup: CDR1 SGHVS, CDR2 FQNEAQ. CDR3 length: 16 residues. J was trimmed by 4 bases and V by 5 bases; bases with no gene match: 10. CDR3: CASSDSGRTGLETQYF. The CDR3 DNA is TGTGCCAGCAGCGATAGCGGGAGGACAGGGTTAGAGACCCAGTACTTC.

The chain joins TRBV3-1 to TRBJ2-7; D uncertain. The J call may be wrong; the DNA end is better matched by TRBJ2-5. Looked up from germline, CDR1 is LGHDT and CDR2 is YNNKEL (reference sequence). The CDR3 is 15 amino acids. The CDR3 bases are TGTGCCAGCAGCCCAGCCCGGGCTAAAGGGTGGACCCAGTACTTC. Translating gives CASSPARAKGWTQYF.

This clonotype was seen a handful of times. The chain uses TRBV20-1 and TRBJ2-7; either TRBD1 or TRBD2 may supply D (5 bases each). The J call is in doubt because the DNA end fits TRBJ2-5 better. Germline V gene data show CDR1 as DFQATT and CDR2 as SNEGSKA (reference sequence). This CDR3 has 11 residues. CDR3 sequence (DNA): TGCAGTGGGGGGACCGTCCTGACCCAGTACTTC. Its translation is CSGGTVLTQYF.